These 8 T cell receptor beta chains were all obtained from the same sample, sequenced in a study of shared clonotypes between healthy human individuals. TCRdb's table, derived via immunoSEQ multiplex PCR, lists solely in-frame clones and lacks some. In the table there are about 2 million clones, approximately 95% of which are singletons. CD45RO-negative cells were positively selected for CCR7, leaving out terminally differentiated effector memory CD45RA+ cells. The sequencing input was naive CD8+ T cells sorted from blood. The source of these receptors is a man aged 18 to 30 in good health.

The chain has TRBV18 and TRBJ1-4, with D uncertain. The V end lost 1 base, the J end lost 8 bases, and 20 bases lay between the germline ends. CDR3 size: 17 residues. Germline V gives CDR1 KGHSH, CDR2 LQKENI. CDR3 loop: CASSPLTFSRTLEKLFF. Written as DNA, the CDR3 is TGTGCCAGCTCACCACTAACATTCTCCCGAACATTGGAAAAACTGTTTTTT.

The V and J genes are TRBV27 and TRBJ2-7; no clear D. There are 14 residues in the CDR3. Trimming cost V 2 bases and J 6 bases, with 14 bases left between them. From germline, CDR1 is MNHEY and CDR2 SMNVEV (reference sequence). CDR3 DNA: TGTGCCAGCAGTTTAAAAGGCCCAGACGGCGAGCAGTACTTC. The encoded protein is CASSLKGPDGEQYF.

Concerning this clone: The sample has other DNA sequences that encode this CDR3 too. V gene TRBV9 combines with J gene TRBJ2-5, with 8 bases matching TRBD2. Germline V gene lookup returns CDR1 SGDLS and CDR2 YYNGEE. Losses at the gene ends were 0 bases for V and 5 bases for J; bases not matched to a gene: 3. This CDR3 comprises 14 residues. CDR3 sequence (DNA): TGTGCCAGCAGCGTAGTGAGCGGGGGTGAGACCCAGTACTTC. Translation gives CASSVVSGGETQYF.

This clone was found a few times. The chain uses TRBV30 and TRBJ1-1; weak D call: TRBD1 (5 bases). The CDR3 consists of 11 residues. The V end lost 4 bases, the J end lost 8 bases, and 11 bases lay between the germline ends. CDR1 is GTSNPN, CDR2 SVGIG, per germline (reference sequence). The CDR3 reads CAWTLGAEAFF. In DNA, the CDR3 is TGTGCCTGGACCCTTGGGGCCGAAGCTTTCTTT.

The chain recombines TRBV27 with TRBJ1-5; perhaps TRBD1 as D (6 bases). The ends were cut back, 4 bases at V and 9 bases at J, with 13 bases in the middle. The CDR3 runs to 13 residues. Germline CDR1 is MNHEY and CDR2 is SMNVEV (reference sequence). The CDR3 region has the DNA TGTGCCAGCAGTTGGGGGCCACTCGGGCCCCAGCATTTT. Amino acids: CASSWGPLGPQHF.

The genes are TRBV9 and TRBJ2-2; D tentatively reads TRBD1 or TRBD2 (5 bases each). Trimming took 3 bases from V and 0 from J, leaving 6 bases between them. The CDR3 runs to 14 residues. From germline, CDR1 is SGDLS and CDR2 YYNGEE. The CDR3 protein is CASSAGPNTGELFF. The CDR3 region has the DNA TGTGCCAGCAGCGCGGGGCCGAACACCGGGGAGCTGTTTTTT.

The chain combines TRBV15 with TRBJ1-5, with a tentative D call TRBD1 (6 bases). V lost 0 bases and J 0 bases, leaving 15 bases between the germline ends. The germline CDR1 and CDR2 sequences are LNHNV and YYDKDF (reference sequence). There are 18 residues in the CDR3. Written as DNA, the CDR3 is TGTGCCACCAGCAGAGATCCCCCTCCAGGGGATAGCAATCAGCCCCAGCATTTT. This codes for CATSRDPPPGDSNQPQHF.

The count of this clone is one. The V call is TRBV5-4, the J call TRBJ2-3; TRBD2 agrees at 7 bases. The CDR3 spans 14 residues. In germline, CDR1 is SGHNT, CDR2 YYREEE (reference sequence). Trimming removed 5 bases from V and 3 bases from J; junction bases left unmatched: 6. CDR3 protein: CASRPWGGTDTQYF. CDR3 sequence (DNA): TGTGCCAGCAGGCCCTGGGGGGGAACAGATACGCAGTATTTT.